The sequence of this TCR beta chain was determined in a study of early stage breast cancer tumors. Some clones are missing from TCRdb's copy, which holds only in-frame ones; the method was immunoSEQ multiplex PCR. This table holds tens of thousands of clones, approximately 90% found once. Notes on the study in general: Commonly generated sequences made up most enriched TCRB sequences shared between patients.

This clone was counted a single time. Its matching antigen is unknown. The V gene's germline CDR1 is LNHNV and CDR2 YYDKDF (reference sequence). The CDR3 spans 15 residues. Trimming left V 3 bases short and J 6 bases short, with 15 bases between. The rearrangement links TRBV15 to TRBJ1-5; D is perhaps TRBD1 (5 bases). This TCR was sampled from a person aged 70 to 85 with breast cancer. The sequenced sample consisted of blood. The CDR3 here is CATSRDRGGGQPQHF. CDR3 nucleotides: TGTGCCACCAGCAGGGATCGCGGGGGGGGTCAGCCCCAGCATTTT. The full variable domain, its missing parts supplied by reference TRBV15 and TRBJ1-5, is DAMVIQNPRYQVTQFGKPVTLSCSQTLNHNVMYWYQQKSSQAPKLLFHYYDKDFNNEADTPDNFQSRRPNTSFCFLDIRSPGLGDTAMYLCATSRDRGGGQPQHFGDGTRLSIL.